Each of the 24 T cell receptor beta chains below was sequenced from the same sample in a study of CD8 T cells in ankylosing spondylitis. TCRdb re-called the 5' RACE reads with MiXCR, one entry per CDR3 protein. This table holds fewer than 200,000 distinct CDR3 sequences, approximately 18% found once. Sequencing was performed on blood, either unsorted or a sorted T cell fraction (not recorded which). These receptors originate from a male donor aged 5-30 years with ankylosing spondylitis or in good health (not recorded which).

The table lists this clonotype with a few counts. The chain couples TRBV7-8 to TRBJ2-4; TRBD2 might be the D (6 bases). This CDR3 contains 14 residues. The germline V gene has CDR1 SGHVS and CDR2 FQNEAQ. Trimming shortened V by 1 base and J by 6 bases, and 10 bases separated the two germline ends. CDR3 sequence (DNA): TGTGCCAGCAGCTTAGAGGCTAGCGCAAACATTCAGTACTTC. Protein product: CASSLEASANIQYF.

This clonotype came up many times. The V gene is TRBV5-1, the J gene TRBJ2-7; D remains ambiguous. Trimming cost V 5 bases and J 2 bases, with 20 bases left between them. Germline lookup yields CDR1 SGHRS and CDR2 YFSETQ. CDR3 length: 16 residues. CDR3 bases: TGCGCCAGCAGTCGTGTCAGGCGGTCGATCCCCTACGAGCAGTACTTC. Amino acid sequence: CASSRVRRSIPYEQYF.

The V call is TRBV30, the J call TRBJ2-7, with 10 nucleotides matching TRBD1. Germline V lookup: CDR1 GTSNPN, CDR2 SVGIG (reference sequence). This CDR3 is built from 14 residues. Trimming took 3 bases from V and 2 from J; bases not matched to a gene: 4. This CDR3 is CAWSRGTGAYEQYF. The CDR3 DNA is TGTGCCTGGAGCCGAGGGACAGGGGCCTACGAGCAGTACTTC.

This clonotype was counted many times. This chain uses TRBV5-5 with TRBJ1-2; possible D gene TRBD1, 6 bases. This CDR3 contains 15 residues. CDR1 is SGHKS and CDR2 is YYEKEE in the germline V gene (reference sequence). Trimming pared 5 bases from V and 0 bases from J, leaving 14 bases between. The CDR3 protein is CASRVLGQTNYGYTF. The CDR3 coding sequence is TGTGCCAGCAGGGTCTTAGGACAGACTAACTATGGCTACACCTTC.

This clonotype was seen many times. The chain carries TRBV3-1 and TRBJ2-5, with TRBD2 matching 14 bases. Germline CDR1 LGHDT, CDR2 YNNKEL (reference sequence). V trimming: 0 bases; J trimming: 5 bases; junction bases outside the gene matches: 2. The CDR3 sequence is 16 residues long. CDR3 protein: CASSQDRTSGGETQYF. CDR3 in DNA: TGTGCCAGCAGCCAAGATCGGACTAGCGGGGGGGAGACCCAGTACTTC.

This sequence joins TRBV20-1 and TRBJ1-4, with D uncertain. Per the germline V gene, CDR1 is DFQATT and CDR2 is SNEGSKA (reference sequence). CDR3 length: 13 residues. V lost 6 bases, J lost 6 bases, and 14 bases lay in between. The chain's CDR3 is CSALVVVDEKLFF. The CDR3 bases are TGCAGTGCCCTCGTGGTGGTAGATGAAAAACTGTTTTTT.

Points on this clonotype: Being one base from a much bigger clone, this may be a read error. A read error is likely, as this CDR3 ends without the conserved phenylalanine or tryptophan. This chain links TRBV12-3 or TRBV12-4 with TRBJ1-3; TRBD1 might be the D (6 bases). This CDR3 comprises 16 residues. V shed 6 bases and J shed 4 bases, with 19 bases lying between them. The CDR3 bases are TGTGCCAGCAGCCTTGGTATCAGGGGAGTCGGAAACACCATATATATT. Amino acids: CASSLGIRGVGNTIYI.

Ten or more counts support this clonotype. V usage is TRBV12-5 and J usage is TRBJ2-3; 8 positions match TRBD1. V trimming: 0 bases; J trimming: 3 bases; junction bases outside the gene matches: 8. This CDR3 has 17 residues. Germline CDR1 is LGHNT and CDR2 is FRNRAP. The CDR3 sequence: CASGLVLRQGATDTQYF. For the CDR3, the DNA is TGTGCTAGTGGTTTGGTACTTCGGCAGGGGGCAACAGATACGCAGTATTTT.

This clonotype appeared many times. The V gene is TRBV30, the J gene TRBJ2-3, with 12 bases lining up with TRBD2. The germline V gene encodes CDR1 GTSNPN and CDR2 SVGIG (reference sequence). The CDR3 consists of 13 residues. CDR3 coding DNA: TGTGTCCTAGCGGGAGGGTTTCCAGATACGCAGTATTTT. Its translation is CVLAGGFPDTQYF.

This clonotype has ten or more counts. The CDR3 coding sequence is TGCAGTGCTTCGACCCCACAAGCCAAAAACATTCAGTACTTC. Protein product: CSASTPQAKNIQYF. The chain uses TRBV20-1 and TRBJ2-4, with unresolved D. V was pared by 5 bases and J by 0 bases, with 11 bases between. The CDR3 is 14 amino acids. Germline V CDR1 and CDR2: DFQATT, SNEGSKA (reference sequence).

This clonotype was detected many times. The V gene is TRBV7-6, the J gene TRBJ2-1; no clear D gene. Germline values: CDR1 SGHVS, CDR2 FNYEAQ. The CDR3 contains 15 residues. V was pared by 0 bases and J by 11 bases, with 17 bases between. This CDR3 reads CASSLAEGPALKQFF. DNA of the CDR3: TGTGCCAGCAGCTTAGCGGAAGGGCCAGCACTTAAGCAGTTCTTC.

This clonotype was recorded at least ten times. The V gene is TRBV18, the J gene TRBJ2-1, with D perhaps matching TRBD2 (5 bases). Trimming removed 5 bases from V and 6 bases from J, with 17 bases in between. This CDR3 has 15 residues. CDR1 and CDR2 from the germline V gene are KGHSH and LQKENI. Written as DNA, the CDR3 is TGTGCCAGCTCATGGCGGGCGGAAGCTATCAATGAGCAGTTCTTC. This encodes CASSWRAEAINEQFF.

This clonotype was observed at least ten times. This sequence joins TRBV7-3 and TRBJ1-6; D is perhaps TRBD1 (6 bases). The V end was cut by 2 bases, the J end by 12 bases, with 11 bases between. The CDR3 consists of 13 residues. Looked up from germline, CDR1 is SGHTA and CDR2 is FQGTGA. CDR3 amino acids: CASSLRGGEPLHF. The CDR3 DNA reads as TGTGCCAGCAGCTTACGGGGGGGCGAACCCCTCCACTTT.

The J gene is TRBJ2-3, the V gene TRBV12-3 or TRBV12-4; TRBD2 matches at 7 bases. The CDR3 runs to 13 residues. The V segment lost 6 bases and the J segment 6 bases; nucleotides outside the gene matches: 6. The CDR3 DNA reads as TGTGCCAGCAGCCAGCGGGGTACGGATACGCAGTATTTT. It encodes CASSQRGTDTQYF.

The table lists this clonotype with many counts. The chain's CDR3 is CASSLEVTGVTGELFF. The CDR3 DNA follows: TGCGCCAGCAGCTTGGAGGTGACAGGGGTCACCGGGGAGCTGTTTTTT. This chain joins TRBV5-1 and TRBJ2-2, with 8 bases that match TRBD1. This CDR3 spans 16 amino acids. The germline gives CDR1 SGHRS, CDR2 YFSETQ. V lost 0 bases, J lost 4 bases, and 5 bases stayed unmatched.

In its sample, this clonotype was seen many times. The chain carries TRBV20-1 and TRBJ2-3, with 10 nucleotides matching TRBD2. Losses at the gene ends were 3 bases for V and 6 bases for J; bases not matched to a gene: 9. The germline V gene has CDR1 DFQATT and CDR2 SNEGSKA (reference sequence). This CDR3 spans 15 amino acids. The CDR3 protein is CSARILAGIRDTQYF. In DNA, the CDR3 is TGCAGTGCTAGGATACTAGCGGGAATCAGGGATACGCAGTATTTT.

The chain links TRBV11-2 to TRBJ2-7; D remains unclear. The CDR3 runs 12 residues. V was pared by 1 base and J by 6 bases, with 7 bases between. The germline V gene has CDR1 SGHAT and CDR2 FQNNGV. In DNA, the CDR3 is TGTGCCAGCAGCTTAGTAAGGAGCGAGCAGTACTTC. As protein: CASSLVRSEQYF.

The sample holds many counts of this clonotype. The CDR3 nucleotides read TGCAGTGCTAACCCCCCTACAGGGGCCCAAGAGACCCAGTACTTC. It specifies CSANPPTGAQETQYF. V usage is TRBV20-1 and J usage is TRBJ2-5; 7 positions agree with TRBD1. Germline values: CDR1 DFQATT, CDR2 SNEGSKA (reference sequence). The V segment lost 4 bases and the J segment 1 base; nucleotides outside the gene matches: 9. This CDR3 region has 15 residues.

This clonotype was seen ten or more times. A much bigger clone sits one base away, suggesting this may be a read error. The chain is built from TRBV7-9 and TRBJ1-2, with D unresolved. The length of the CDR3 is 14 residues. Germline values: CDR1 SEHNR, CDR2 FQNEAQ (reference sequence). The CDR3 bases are TGTGCCAGCATCTTACTTGAGGCCGGCTATGGCTACACCTTC. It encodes CASILLEAGYGYTF.

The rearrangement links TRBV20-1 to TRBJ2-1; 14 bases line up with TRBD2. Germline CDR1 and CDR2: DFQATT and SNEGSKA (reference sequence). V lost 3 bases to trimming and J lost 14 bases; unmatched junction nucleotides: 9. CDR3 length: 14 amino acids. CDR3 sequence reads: CSARRLAGGLVEFF. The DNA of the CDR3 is TGCAGTGCTAGGAGACTAGCGGGAGGGCTGGTGGAGTTCTTC.

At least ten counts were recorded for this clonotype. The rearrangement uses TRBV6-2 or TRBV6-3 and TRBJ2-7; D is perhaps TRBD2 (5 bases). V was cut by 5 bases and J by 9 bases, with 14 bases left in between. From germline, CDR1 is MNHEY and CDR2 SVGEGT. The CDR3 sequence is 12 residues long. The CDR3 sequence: CASSQTPAGQYF. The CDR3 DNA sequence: TGTGCCAGCAGTCAGACACCGGCGGGGCAGTACTTC.

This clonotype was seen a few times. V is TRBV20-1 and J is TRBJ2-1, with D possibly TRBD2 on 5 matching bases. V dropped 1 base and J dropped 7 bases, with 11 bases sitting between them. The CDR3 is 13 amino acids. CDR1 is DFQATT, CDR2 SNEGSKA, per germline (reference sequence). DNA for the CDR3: TGCAGTGCTAGAGTGCGGGTTGGGAATGAGCAGTTCTTC. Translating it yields CSARVRVGNEQFF.

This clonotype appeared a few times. The CDR3 loop is CSVVGALRDEQFF. CDR3 nucleotides: TGCAGCGTCGTGGGGGCTCTTAGGGATGAGCAGTTCTTC. The chain is built from TRBV29-1 and TRBJ2-1, with D maybe TRBD1 (6 bases). CDR3 length: 13 amino acids. Germline CDR1 reads SQVTM; CDR2 reads ANQGSEA. V was cut by 6 bases and J by 8 bases, with 17 bases left in between.

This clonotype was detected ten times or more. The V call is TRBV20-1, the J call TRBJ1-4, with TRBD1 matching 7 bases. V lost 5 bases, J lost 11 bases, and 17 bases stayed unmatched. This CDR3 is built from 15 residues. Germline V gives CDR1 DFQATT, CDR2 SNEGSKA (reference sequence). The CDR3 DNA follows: TGCAGTGCTCTCTCGGCGGAGACAGGGTTTGGGAAACTGTTTTTT. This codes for CSALSAETGFGKLFF.